This T cell receptor beta chain emerged from a study of OX40 agonist ivuxolimab in advanced cancers. V lost 7 bases, J lost 6 bases, and 13 bases stayed unmatched. Germline V lookup: CDR1 MDHEN, CDR2 SYDVKM. This CDR3 comprises 17 residues. Profiled with immunoSEQ multiplex PCR; TCRdb holds only in-frame clones, not every one. The repertoire holds roughly 67,000 clones, with 87% as singletons. Sequencing was performed on CD4+ or CD8+ T cells sorted from blood, taken in a trial of the OX40 agonist ivuxolimab. The chain couples TRBV28 to TRBJ2-3; 13 bases agree with TRBD2. The TCR was taken from an adult with an advanced solid tumor such as melanoma, head and neck, liver or kidney cancer. CDR3 loop: CASTYPGTSGVLDTQYF. As DNA, the CDR3 is TGTGCCAGCACCTACCCGGGGACTAGCGGGGTTCTGGATACGCAGTATTTT.